The next 30 T cell receptor beta chains were all read from a single sample in a study of T cells after somatic rescue of genetic block. Profiling relied on immunoSEQ multiplex PCR, and the TCRdb table lists in-frame clones only, not all of them. Seen here are tens of thousands of clones, around 90% observed once, and the top ten hold approximately 3%. Material: peripheral blood mononuclear cells (PBMCs). The receptor source for this set is a man between 35 and 55 years old.

CDR3 amino acids: CASSLAGGNTGELFF. CDR3 DNA sequence: TGTGCCAGCAGCTTGGCGGGGGGTAACACCGGGGAGCTGTTTTTT. The V gene is TRBV5-5, the J gene TRBJ2-2, with 7 bases identical to TRBD2. The J segment lost 2 bases and the V segment lost 0 bases, leaving 1 base of the junction unmatched. The CDR3 has 15 residues. Looked up from germline, CDR1 is SGHKS and CDR2 is YYEKEE (reference sequence). Variable domain in full (rest from reference TRBV5-5 and TRBJ2-2): DAGVTQSPTHLIKTRGQQVTLRCSPISGHKSVSWYQQVLGQGPQFIFQYYEKEERGRGNFPDRFSARQFPNYSSELNVNALLLGDSALYLCASSLAGGNTGELFFGEGSRLTVL.

V usage is TRBV19 and J usage is TRBJ2-5, with 10 nucleotides matching TRBD1. Trimming cost V 4 bases and J 5 bases; bases outside gene matches: 4. This CDR3 has 14 amino acids. Germline CDR1 LNHDA, CDR2 SQIVND (reference sequence). DNA for the CDR3: TGTGCCAGTAGTACCCGGGACAGGGGTGAGACCCAGTACTTC. It encodes CASSTRDRGETQYF.

V is TRBV7-2 and J is TRBJ2-5; 16 bases fit TRBD2. CDR3 size: 17 residues. V gave up 4 bases and J gave up 5 bases; unmatched junction bases: 7. Germline assignment: CDR1 SGHTA and CDR2 FQGNSA. The CDR3 is CASSSPGLAGGRETQYF. The CDR3 bases are TGTGCCAGCAGCTCCCCGGGACTAGCGGGGGGGCGTGAGACCCAGTACTTC.

The chain has TRBV4-1 and TRBJ2-1; D perhaps matches TRBD2 (7 bases). V was clipped by 3 bases and J by 2 bases, with 17 bases between them. The CDR3 spans 17 residues. Germline loops: CDR1 MGHRA, CDR2 YSYEKL. CDR3 DNA sequence: TGCGCCAGCAGCCACCCAGAGGCGGGGGCACCCTACAATGAGCAGTTCTTC. This translates into CASSHPEAGAPYNEQFF.

V gene TRBV7-9 combines with J gene TRBJ2-7, with D tentatively TRBD2 (5 bases). Trimming took off 5 bases at V and 3 bases at J, with 23 bases between the two ends. Per germline, CDR1 SEHNR and CDR2 FQNEAQ (reference sequence). The CDR3 runs to 17 residues. CDR3 sequence: CASSPLRASNRGYEQYF. CDR3 nucleotides: TGTGCCAGCAGCCCACTCCGGGCGTCCAATCGGGGCTACGAGCAGTACTTC.

V gene TRBV9 combines with J gene TRBJ1-5, with no clear D. Germline V lookup: CDR1 SGDLS, CDR2 YYNGEE. The ends were cut back, 0 bases at V and 3 bases at J, with 7 bases in the middle. The CDR3 runs to 14 residues. CDR3 DNA sequence: TGTGCCAGCAGCGTAGACGGGTCCAATCAGCCCCAGCATTTT. The encoded protein is CASSVDGSNQPQHF.

The rearrangement uses TRBV7-9 and TRBJ2-3; D is unresolved. V was pared by 6 bases and J by 6 bases, with 16 bases between. The CDR3 runs to 14 residues. The germline V gene encodes CDR1 SEHNR and CDR2 FQNEAQ (reference sequence). The CDR3 DNA follows: TGTGCCAGCAGTTCTGGAAGCAGTTCGGATACGCAGTATTTT. Amino acids: CASSSGSSSDTQYF. The entire variable domain, with the rest obtained from reference TRBV7-9 and TRBJ2-3, is as follows: DTGVSQNPRHKITKRGQNVTFRCDPISEHNRLYWYRQTLGQGPEFLTYFQNEAQLEKSRLLSDRFSAERPKGSFSTLEIQRTEQGDSAMYLCASSSGSSSDTQYFGPGTRLTVL.

The chain recombines TRBV28 with TRBJ1-2; no firm D call. Trimming cost V 7 bases and J 4 bases, with 10 bases left between them. The CDR3 runs to 12 residues. Looked up from germline, CDR1 is MDHEN and CDR2 is SYDVKM. CDR3 sequence reads: CASNRPFYGYTF. DNA of the CDR3: TGTGCCAGCAACCGGCCCTTCTATGGCTACACCTTC.

V and J are TRBV10-1 and TRBJ2-4; D is possibly TRBD1 or TRBD2 (5 bases each). The CDR3 is made up of 13 amino acids. CDR1 is WNHNN and CDR2 is SYGVQD in the germline V gene (reference sequence). Trimming pared 8 bases from V and 7 bases from J, leaving 15 bases between. CDR3 nucleotide sequence: TGCGCCAGCCCCTTTGTTCGGGGCAACATTCAGTACTTC. This codes for CASPFVRGNIQYF.

The chain has TRBV11-2 and TRBJ2-5, with D unresolved. The CDR3 sequence is 15 residues long. Germline CDR1 reads SGHAT; CDR2 reads FQNNGV. The V and J ends lost 5 bases and 0 bases respectively, with 13 bases between them. CDR3 amino acids: CASSPDGWYQETQYF. CDR3 in DNA: TGTGCCAGCAGCCCCGATGGATGGTACCAAGAGACCCAGTACTTC.

V usage is TRBV27 and J usage is TRBJ2-1; the D is unclear. Trimming removed 6 bases from V and 3 bases from J, with 9 bases in between. The length of the CDR3 is 13 residues. Germline CDR1 reads MNHEY; CDR2 reads SMNVEV (reference sequence). This CDR3 is CASRPPGYNEQFF. CDR3 in DNA: TGTGCCAGCAGGCCCCCGGGCTACAATGAGCAGTTCTTC.

The rearrangement uses TRBV4-2 and TRBJ2-5; 7 nucleotides match TRBD2. Germline V gene lookup returns CDR1 LGHNA and CDR2 YNFKEQ. The ends lost 0 bases at V and 5 bases at J; junction bases unmatched: 9. This CDR3 has 16 amino acids. CDR3 nucleotides: TGTGCCAGCAGCCAAGATTTGGGGGGGGGTAGTGAGACCCAGTACTTC. Translated: CASSQDLGGGSETQYF.

This clone was observed a single time. The chain recombines TRBV13 with TRBJ1-1; no firm D call. V shed 3 bases and J shed 1 base, with 9 bases lying between them. This CDR3 is 14 amino acids long. Germline V gene sequence: CDR1 PRHDT, CDR2 FYEKMQ (reference sequence). The CDR3 protein is CASSFGLRNTEAFF. The CDR3 DNA follows: TGTGCCAGCAGCTTCGGACTCAGGAACACTGAAGCTTTCTTT. The whole variable domain, filled in from reference TRBV13 and TRBJ1-1, reads AAGVIQSPRHLIKEKRETATLKCYPIPRHDTVYWYQQGPGQDPQFLISFYEKMQSDKGSIPDRFSAQQFSDYHSELNMSSLELGDSALYFCASSFGLRNTEAFFGQGTRLTVV.

The chain has TRBV11-2 and TRBJ2-7; 12 bases align to TRBD1. V was pared by 5 bases and J by 2 bases, with 4 bases of the junction left unmatched. This CDR3 comprises 15 residues. In germline, CDR1 is SGHAT, CDR2 FQNNGV. CDR3 loop: CASSGTGGSAYEQYF. The CDR3 DNA reads as TGTGCCAGCAGCGGGACAGGGGGCAGCGCCTACGAGCAGTACTTC.

The chain employs TRBV15 and TRBJ1-5, with D possibly being TRBD1 (5 bases). V was pared by 1 base and J by 3 bases, with 13 bases between. This CDR3 contains 16 residues. Looked up from germline, CDR1 is LNHNV and CDR2 is YYDKDF (reference sequence). Here the CDR3 DNA reads TGTGCCACCAGCAGAGCTGGGGGAGGAAACAATCAGCCCCAGCATTTT. Its protein product is CATSRAGGGNNQPQHF.

The count of this clone is one. The chain uses TRBV7-3 and TRBJ2-7; D perhaps matches TRBD2 (6 bases). The germline V gene has CDR1 SGHTA and CDR2 FQGTGA. The CDR3 totals 13 residues. V was clipped by 0 bases and J by 4 bases, with 7 bases between them. CDR3 DNA: TGTGCCAGCAGCTTAACGGAGGGTTACGAGCAGTACTTC. It is translated as CASSLTEGYEQYF.

This sequence joins TRBV18 and TRBJ1-5, with 9 bases aligning to TRBD1. Germline V gene sequence: CDR1 KGHSH, CDR2 LQKENI. The V and J ends lost 4 bases and 3 bases, in that order; junction bases with no gene match: 4. The CDR3 extends over 15 amino acids. The CDR3 DNA reads as TGTGCCAGCTCACGGGGACAGGGATACAATCAGCCCCAGCATTTT. It yields the protein CASSRGQGYNQPQHF.

This clone came up once. This sequence joins TRBV5-1 and TRBJ1-4, with 9 bases lining up with TRBD1. From germline, CDR1 is SGHRS and CDR2 YFSETQ. The junction had 5 bases not matched to a gene; V was cut back by 3 bases and J by 5 bases. The CDR3 spans 15 residues. The DNA for the CDR3 is TGCGCCAGCAGCTACACCGGGACAGGGAATGAAAAACTGTTTTTT. As protein: CASSYTGTGNEKLFF.

The V and J genes are TRBV5-4 and TRBJ2-1; 12 bases map to TRBD2. The CDR3 has 15 residues. Germline trimming cut 1 base from V and 5 bases from J; bases unmatched to any gene: 1. CDR1 is SGHNT and CDR2 is YYREEE in the germline V gene (reference sequence). In nucleotides, the CDR3 is TGTGCCAGCAGCTTGCCTAGCGGGAGGGACAATGAGCAGTTCTTC. It codes for CASSLPSGRDNEQFF.

The chain combines TRBV5-6 with TRBJ2-2; weak D call: TRBD2 (6 bases). V was pared by 7 bases and J by 3 bases, with 16 bases between. The length of the CDR3 is 15 residues. In germline, CDR1 is SGHDT, CDR2 YYEEEE. The CDR3 region has the DNA TGTGCCAGCTCCCGACTAGAAAGGGACACCGGGGAGCTGTTTTTT. Protein product: CASSRLERDTGELFF.

The chain couples TRBV11-2 to TRBJ2-2; D could derive from TRBD1 or TRBD2 (7 bases each). Trimming cost V 3 bases and J 6 bases, with 20 bases left between them. Germline V CDR1 and CDR2: SGHAT, FQNNGV. CDR3 length equals 17 residues. The DNA for the CDR3 is TGTGCCAGCAGCTTCACAGGGGCGGGAGCCCCCTCCGGGGAGCTGTTTTTT. Translated, it gives CASSFTGAGAPSGELFF.

The chain is built from TRBV4-3 and TRBJ2-7; 12 nucleotides line up with TRBD2. This CDR3 contains 18 residues. Germline-derived CDR1 and CDR2 are LGHNA and YSLEER. Trimming at V came to 0 bases and at J to 7 bases, leaving 13 bases not matched to a gene. In DNA, the CDR3 is TGCGCCAGCAGCCAAGAAGGGGTGCTAGCGGGAGGGTCGGGGGAGCAGTACTTC. Its translation is CASSQEGVLAGGSGEQYF.

The chain employs TRBV6-5 and TRBJ1-1; unclear D gene. This CDR3 has 14 residues. Trimming removed 2 bases from V and 5 bases from J, with 12 bases in between. Germline CDR1 is MNHEY and CDR2 is SVGAGI. The CDR3 is CASSYDWRTTEAFF. The CDR3 DNA follows: TGTGCCAGCAGTTACGACTGGAGAACAACTGAAGCTTTCTTT.

The chain joins TRBV5-1 to TRBJ1-1; maybe TRBD1 (5 bases). V was shortened by 0 bases and J by 11 bases, with 20 bases between the two germline ends. The CDR3 is 15 residues long. Germline assignment: CDR1 SGHRS and CDR2 YFSETQ. In nucleotides, the CDR3 is TGCGCCAGCAGCTTGGATCCGAGCGCAGGGCGAGAGGCTTTCTTT. Translated, it gives CASSLDPSAGREAFF.

This clone is a singleton in its sample. The chain carries TRBV18 and TRBJ2-1; 11 bases align to TRBD2. Per germline, CDR1 KGHSH and CDR2 LQKENI. The V gene end was trimmed by 6 bases and the J gene end by 4 bases; junction bases not matched to a gene: 8. This CDR3 comprises 16 residues. CDR3: CASSPRLAGRYNEQFF. The CDR3 DNA reads as TGTGCCAGCTCTCCTAGACTAGCGGGGAGGTACAATGAGCAGTTCTTC.

This clone was recorded a few times. The chain has TRBV4-2 and TRBJ1-2; 7 positions agree with TRBD1. This CDR3 spans 16 amino acids. V shed 0 bases and J 4 bases; nucleotides not matched to a gene: 8. Germline V gene sequence: CDR1 LGHNA, CDR2 YNFKEQ. CDR3 DNA sequence: TGTGCCAGCAGCCAAGATCCGGGACAGCCTACCTATGGCTACACCTTC. Its protein is CASSQDPGQPTYGYTF.

The chain is built from TRBV5-6 and TRBJ2-4; D not resolved. The CDR3 totals 14 residues. Germline V gives CDR1 SGHDT, CDR2 YYEEEE. V was pared by 2 bases and J by 0 bases, with 6 bases between. The CDR3 loop reads CASSFLVAKNIQYF. The CDR3 bases are TGTGCCAGCAGCTTCTTAGTAGCCAAAAACATTCAGTACTTC. The complete variable domain, with remaining parts taken from reference TRBV5-6 and TRBJ2-4, reads DAGVTQSPTHLIKTRGQQVTLRCSPKSGHDTVSWYQQALGQGPQFIFQYYEEEERQRGNFPDRFSGHQFPNYSSELNVNALLLGDSALYLCASSFLVAKNIQYFGAGTRLSVL.

The count of this clone is one. This chain uses TRBV29-1 with TRBJ2-2, with D maybe TRBD1 (6 bases). The germline CDR1 and CDR2 sequences are SQVTM and ANQGSEA. The V end lost 5 bases, the J end lost 0 bases, and 10 bases lay between the germline ends. The CDR3 is 14 amino acids. The CDR3 bases are TGCAGCGTTCAGGGGCTAGCGAACACCGGGGAGCTGTTTTTT. It translates to CSVQGLANTGELFF.

The genes are TRBV10-1 and TRBJ2-1; D unclear. The V gene's germline CDR1 is WNHNN and CDR2 SYGVQD (reference sequence). The CDR3 loop spans 14 amino acids. V lost 2 bases and J lost 5, with 10 bases in between. The CDR3 DNA follows: TGCGCCAGCAGTGAGGGCGGTGTTGACAATGAGCAGTTCTTC. It codes for CASSEGGVDNEQFF.

The chain recombines TRBV11-2 with TRBJ1-4, with D possibly matching TRBD1 (5 bases). Germline CDR1 SGHAT, CDR2 FQNNGV. The CDR3 runs 14 residues. Trimming pared 1 base from V and 8 bases from J, leaving 11 bases between. CDR3 residues: CASSLGVGEEKLFF. CDR3 DNA sequence: TGTGCCAGCAGCTTAGGGGTGGGGGAAGAAAAACTGTTTTTT.